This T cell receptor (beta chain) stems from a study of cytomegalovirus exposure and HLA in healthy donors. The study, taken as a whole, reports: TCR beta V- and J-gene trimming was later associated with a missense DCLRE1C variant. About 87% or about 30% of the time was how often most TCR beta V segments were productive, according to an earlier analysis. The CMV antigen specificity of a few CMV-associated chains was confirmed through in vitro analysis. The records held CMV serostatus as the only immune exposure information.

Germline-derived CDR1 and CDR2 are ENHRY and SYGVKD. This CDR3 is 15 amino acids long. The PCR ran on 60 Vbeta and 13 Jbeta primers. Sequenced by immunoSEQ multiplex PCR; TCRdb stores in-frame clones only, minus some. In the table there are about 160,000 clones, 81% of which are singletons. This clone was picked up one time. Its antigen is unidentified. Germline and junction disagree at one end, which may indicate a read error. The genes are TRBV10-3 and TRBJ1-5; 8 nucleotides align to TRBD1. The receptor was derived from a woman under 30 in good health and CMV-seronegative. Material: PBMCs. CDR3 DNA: TGTGCCAGCAGTGAACAGGGGGAAGGCAATCAGCCCCAGCATTTT. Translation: CASSEQGEGNQPQHF.